This TCR beta chain came from a study of beta chain features in type 1 diabetes. Study-wide points: TCRB CDR3s from Type 1 diabetes patients were moderately but significantly shorter in all four CD4+ subsets.

In regard to this clone: Its antigen is as yet unknown. Within the sample, other DNA sequences also encode this same CDR3.

The isolated RNA, all of it, was reverse transcribed, so expressed TCRB transcripts were what got sequenced. Using immunoSEQ multiplex PCR, the repertoire was profiled, and TCRdb retains in-frame clones only, with some absent. This table has 600,000 or so clones, about an eighth appearing once. Germline-derived CDR1 and CDR2 are MNHEY and SMNVEV (reference sequence). The CDR3 is 13 amino acids. V was cut by 6 bases and J by 1 base, with 6 bases left in between. This clonotype originated in a man aged 25 to 45 with type 1 diabetes. The V and J genes are TRBV27 and TRBJ2-2; D is ambiguous. The sample consisted of naive CD4+ T cells from blood. CDR3 bases: TGTGCCAGCAGGCCGCTGAACACCGGGGAGCTGTTTTTT. Its protein product is CASRPLNTGELFF.